The 32 T cell receptor beta chains below come from one sample, sequenced in a study of blood T cell repertoires in COVID-19. Sequenced by immunoSEQ multiplex PCR; TCRdb stores in-frame clones only, minus some. The data show about 320,000 clones, about 83% seen once. Sequencing was done on a sample of peripheral blood. The receptors shown here come from a woman in her forties or fifties with acute or convalescent COVID-19.

The rearrangement uses TRBV5-8 and TRBJ1-2, with a possible D match to TRBD1 (5 bases). The germline V and J ends were trimmed by 0 bases and 0 bases, with 9 bases remaining between them. The germline V gene encodes CDR1 SGHTS and CDR2 YDEGEE. The CDR3 is 15 residues long. CDR3 DNA: TGTGCCAGCAGCTTGGACCAGGGCGCTAACTATGGCTACACCTTC. Its protein is CASSLDQGANYGYTF.

This chain connects TRBV5-1 to TRBJ2-1; 10 bases are shared with TRBD1. The length of the CDR3 is 16 residues. Trimming at V came to 3 bases and at J to 4 bases, leaving 7 bases not matched to a gene. The germline CDR1 and CDR2 sequences are SGHRS and YFSETQ. CDR3 protein: CASSSAPGQGYNEQFF. In DNA, the CDR3 is TGCGCCAGCAGCTCCGCCCCGGGACAGGGGTACAATGAGCAGTTCTTC.

The CDR3 loop reads CAIRTGTYTSYEQYF. CDR3 sequence (DNA): TGTGCCATCAGGACCGGGACTTACACCTCCTACGAGCAGTACTTC. The chain carries TRBV10-3 and TRBJ2-7; TRBD2 is a possible D gene (6 bases). The CDR3 totals 15 residues. Per germline, CDR1 ENHRY and CDR2 SYGVKD. The V gene lost 6 bases and the J gene lost 0 bases, with 15 bases spanning the gap.

The chain couples TRBV6-6 to TRBJ2-1; D is unclear. In germline, CDR1 is MNHNY, CDR2 SVGAGI (reference sequence). Trimming took 0 bases from V and 2 from J, leaving 11 bases between them. This CDR3 comprises 16 residues. Written as DNA, the CDR3 is TGTGCCAGCAGTTACTCCTCTTGGGCCCCCTACAATGAGCAGTTCTTC. Its protein is CASSYSSWAPYNEQFF.

The V gene is TRBV30, the J gene TRBJ1-1; 12 bases align to TRBD1. CDR1 is GTSNPN and CDR2 is SVGIG in the germline V gene (reference sequence). The CDR3 spans 17 residues. V lost 0 bases, J lost 3 bases, and 8 bases stayed unmatched. The CDR3 protein is CAWSVAGQGAGYTEAFF. The CDR3 nucleotides are TGTGCCTGGAGTGTAGCGGGACAGGGGGCTGGATACACTGAAGCTTTCTTT.

V gene TRBV3-1 (or the pseudogene TRBV3-2) combines with J gene TRBJ2-3, with TRBD2 matching over 8 bases. The germline gives CDR1 LGHDT, CDR2 YNNKEL (reference sequence). CDR3 length equals 12 residues. The ends lost 1 base at V and 10 bases at J; junction bases unmatched: 1. CDR3 residues: CASSQGRGAQYF. CDR3 DNA: TGTGCCAGCAGCCAAGGGCGGGGGGCGCAGTATTTT.

The chain is built from TRBV11-2 and TRBJ2-3; D gene unclear. With 6 bases removed from V and 1 base from J, the gap between germline ends came to 17 bases. The CDR3 length is 16 residues. The germline gives CDR1 SGHAT, CDR2 FQNNGV. This CDR3 reads CASSPPPRTGTDTQYF. The CDR3 DNA sequence: TGTGCCAGCAGTCCGCCACCGCGTACTGGCACAGATACGCAGTATTTT.

V usage is TRBV5-4 and J usage is TRBJ1-1, with a weak D call TRBD1 (5 bases). Trimming stripped 0 bases from V and 0 bases from J, with 9 bases between. This CDR3 region has 15 residues. Germline CDR1 SGHNT, CDR2 YYREEE (reference sequence). The CDR3 DNA sequence: TGTGCCAGCAGCTTGGTGCAGGGAATGAACACTGAAGCTTTCTTT. It yields the protein CASSLVQGMNTEAFF.

The table lists this clone with a few counts. V is TRBV6-6 and J is TRBJ1-2; D gene uncertain. CDR3 length: 13 residues. Trimming pared 5 bases from V and 8 bases from J, leaving 15 bases between. Per the germline V gene, CDR1 is MNHNY and CDR2 is SVGAGI (reference sequence). The CDR3 loop is CASSKDGERGYTF. Written as DNA, the CDR3 is TGTGCCAGCAGTAAGGACGGGGAAAGGGGCTACACCTTC.

The chain is built from TRBV11-2 and TRBJ1-1, with D unclear. The germline gives CDR1 SGHAT, CDR2 FQNNGV. This CDR3 is built from 12 residues. With 2 bases removed from V and 3 bases from J, the gap between germline ends came to 4 bases. As DNA, the CDR3 is TGTGCCAGCAGCTTATCCGACACTGAAGCTTTCTTT. Amino acids: CASSLSDTEAFF. The complete variable domain, with remaining parts taken from reference TRBV11-2 and TRBJ1-1, reads EAGVAQSPRYKIIEKRQSVAFWCNPISGHATLYWYQQILGQGPKLLIQFQNNGVVDDSQLPKDRFSAERLKGVDSTLKIQPAKLEDSAVYLCASSLSDTEAFFGQGTRLTVV.

About this clone: The sample contains more than one DNA sequence encoding this CDR3. The rearrangement links TRBV4-2 to TRBJ2-5; D is possibly TRBD2 (5 bases). V lost 0 bases and J lost 5, with 7 bases in between. Germline assignment: CDR1 LGHNA and CDR2 YNFKEQ. The CDR3 is made up of 13 amino acids. Written as DNA, the CDR3 is TGTGCCAGCAGCCAAGACAGGAGGGAGACCCAGTACTTC. Translating gives CASSQDRRETQYF.

The chain couples TRBV6-5 to TRBJ1-1, with unresolved D. This CDR3 region has 13 residues. The V gene lost 6 bases and the J gene lost 1 base, with 9 bases spanning the gap. Germline V gene lookup returns CDR1 MNHEY and CDR2 SVGAGI. This CDR3 is CASRLTENTEAFF. In nucleotides, the CDR3 is TGTGCCAGCAGACTTACAGAGAACACTGAAGCTTTCTTT.

This chain uses TRBV3-1 (or the pseudogene TRBV3-2) with TRBJ2-5, with 7 bases fitting TRBD2. CDR1 and CDR2 from the germline V gene are LGHDT and YNNKEL (reference sequence). This CDR3 is built from 17 residues. The V and J ends lost 3 bases and 2 bases, in that order; junction bases with no gene match: 12. The CDR3 loop reads CASSHPSPASGQETQYF. The CDR3 DNA reads TGTGCCAGCAGCCACCCTTCCCCGGCTAGCGGTCAAGAGACCCAGTACTTC.

The chain has TRBV10-3 and TRBJ2-1, with TRBD1 identical over 8 bases. V lost 6 bases to trimming and J lost 8 bases; unmatched junction nucleotides: 6. The CDR3 consists of 13 residues. Germline CDR1 reads ENHRY; CDR2 reads SYGVKD. The DNA for the CDR3 is TGTGCCATCAGGGACAGGGACTTCGATGAGCAGTTCTTC. Translating gives CAIRDRDFDEQFF.

The chain combines TRBV5-6 with TRBJ2-1; possibly TRBD2 for D (5 bases). The CDR3 consists of 13 residues. Germline CDR1 is SGHDT and CDR2 is YYEEEE. Trimming cost V 1 base and J 9 bases, with 11 bases left between them. The CDR3 sequence: CASSLNEGGEQFF. In nucleotides, the CDR3 is TGTGCCAGCAGCTTGAATGAGGGCGGTGAGCAGTTCTTC.

In this sample, this clone turned up many times. The chain carries TRBV2 and TRBJ1-5; D unresolved. The CDR3 loop spans 15 amino acids. Germline V gives CDR1 SNHLY, CDR2 FYNNEI. Trimming shortened V by 6 bases and J by 0 bases, and 12 bases separated the two germline ends. The CDR3 is CASRREFISNQPQHF. CDR3 coding DNA: TGTGCCAGCAGGAGGGAGTTCATTAGCAATCAGCCCCAGCATTTT.

The gene calls are TRBV7-9 and TRBJ2-3, with D tentatively TRBD1 (5 bases). Germline loops: CDR1 SEHNR, CDR2 FQNEAQ (reference sequence). The CDR3 runs 17 residues. V lost 1 base and J 0 bases, leaving 14 bases between the germline ends. CDR3 DNA sequence: TGTGCCAGCAGCTTAGGGTCCAGGGATCCTAGCACAGATACGCAGTATTTT. Translated, it gives CASSLGSRDPSTDTQYF.

The gene calls are TRBV6-2 or TRBV6-3 and TRBJ2-2; TRBD1 matches at 10 bases. The ends lost 5 bases at V and 7 bases at J; junction bases unmatched: 7. From germline, CDR1 is MNHEY and CDR2 SVGEGT. This CDR3 has 15 residues. The CDR3 loop reads CASSNRDRGHGELFF. The CDR3 region has the DNA TGTGCCAGCAGTAACCGGGACAGGGGACACGGGGAGCTGTTTTTT.

The genes are TRBV2 and TRBJ2-1, with D perhaps matching TRBD2 (5 bases). Germline V CDR1 and CDR2: SNHLY, FYNNEI. Trimming pared 4 bases from V and 6 bases from J, leaving 10 bases between. This CDR3 is 13 amino acids long. The DNA of the CDR3 is TGTGCCAGCAGTGCCTACGGACTCAATGAGCAGTTCTTC. Its translation is CASSAYGLNEQFF.

The J gene is TRBJ2-5, the V gene TRBV3-1 (or the pseudogene TRBV3-2); maybe TRBD1 (8 bases). The CDR3 is 15 amino acids. With 5 bases removed from V and 3 bases from J, the gap between germline ends came to 16 bases. Germline assignment: CDR1 LGHDT and CDR2 YNNKEL (reference sequence). CDR3 residues: CASSVGTGGEETQYF. CDR3 bases: TGTGCCAGCAGCGTTGGAACAGGGGGGGAAGAGACCCAGTACTTC.

This chain joins TRBV6-5 and TRBJ2-7; D is possibly TRBD1 (6 bases). Trimming left V 4 bases short and J 2 bases short, with 9 bases between. Germline CDR1 reads MNHEY; CDR2 reads SVGAGI. The length of the CDR3 is 13 residues. Written as DNA, the CDR3 is TGTGCCAGCAGTTTGGACAGTACCTACGAGCAGTACTTC. Translating gives CASSLDSTYEQYF.

This chain connects TRBV27 to TRBJ1-2; possibly TRBD1 for D (5 bases). The V gene lost 0 bases and the J gene lost 8 bases, with 10 bases spanning the gap. The CDR3 sequence is 13 residues long. In germline, CDR1 is MNHEY, CDR2 SMNVEV (reference sequence). DNA of the CDR3: TGTGCCAGCAGTTTATCCAGGGTAGGCGGCTACACCTTC. This codes for CASSLSRVGGYTF.

The table lists this clone with a count of one. V is TRBV7-2 and J is TRBJ1-1; 8 bases line up with TRBD1. The trim removed 3 bases at V and 4 bases at J, leaving 4 bases unmatched. The CDR3 sequence is 14 residues long. From germline, CDR1 is SGHTA and CDR2 FQGNSA. CDR3 nucleotide sequence: TGTGCCAGCAGCTTCTCGACAGGGGCCACTGAAGCTTTCTTT. This codes for CASSFSTGATEAFF.

The chain is built from TRBV5-5 and TRBJ2-7; TRBD1 might be the D (5 bases). Germline V gene sequence: CDR1 SGHKS, CDR2 YYEKEE (reference sequence). Trimming shortened V by 0 bases and J by 4 bases, and 17 bases separated the two germline ends. This CDR3 has 16 residues. The CDR3 region has the DNA TGTGCCAGCAGCTTGGTTCCAGGGTGGGAAGGTTACGAGCAGTACGTC. It specifies CASSLVPGWEGYEQYV.

This clone has ten or more counts. V and J are TRBV7-2 and TRBJ1-1; 9 nucleotides align to TRBD1. The CDR3 has 13 amino acids. V trimming: 4 bases; J trimming: 5 bases; junction bases outside the gene matches: 2. Germline V gives CDR1 SGHTA, CDR2 FQGNSA. As DNA, the CDR3 is TGTGCCAGCAGCTACAGGGGGCAGACTGAAGCTTTCTTT. Its translation is CASSYRGQTEAFF. The full variable domain, its missing parts supplied by reference TRBV7-2 and TRBJ1-1, is GAGVSQSPSNKVTEKGKDVELRCDPISGHTALYWYRQSLGQGLEFLIYFQGNSAPDKSGLPSDRFSAERTGGSVSTLTIQRTQQEDSAVYLCASSYRGQTEAFFGQGTRLTVV.

The gene calls are TRBV6-2 or TRBV6-3 and TRBJ2-1; 16 nucleotides match TRBD2. The CDR3 totals 20 residues. Germline assignment: CDR1 MNHEY and CDR2 SVGEGT. V lost 0 bases to trimming and J lost 4 bases; unmatched junction nucleotides: 9. CDR3 in DNA: TGTGCCAGCAGTTACTCGGGACTAGCGGGGGGGCCGAGCGGATACAATGAGCAGTTCTTC. Translation: CASSYSGLAGGPSGYNEQFF.

This clone was picked up a small number of times. The V gene is TRBV30, the J gene TRBJ2-2; D might be TRBD1 (5 bases). With 0 bases removed from V and 5 bases from J, the gap between germline ends came to 7 bases. Germline V gene data show CDR1 as GTSNPN and CDR2 as SVGIG (reference sequence). The CDR3 covers 13 residues. The CDR3 DNA sequence: TGTGCCTGGAGTGTCAGGGCGACCGGGGAGCTGTTTTTT. This sequence encodes CAWSVRATGELFF.

The chain recombines TRBV12-3 or TRBV12-4 with TRBJ2-2; no firm D call. The CDR3 totals 13 residues. The V and J ends lost 5 bases and 4 bases respectively, with 8 bases between them. As DNA, the CDR3 is TGTGCCAGCAGTGCCTGGGCCACCGGGGAGCTGTTTTTT. Its protein product is CASSAWATGELFF.

This clone was recorded only once. CDR3 residues: CASSIGPGGETQYF. In DNA form, the CDR3 reads TGTGCCAGTAGTATAGGACCCGGCGGAGAGACCCAGTACTTC. The V call is TRBV19, the J call TRBJ2-5; no clear D gene. Per the germline V gene, CDR1 is LNHDA and CDR2 is SQIVND (reference sequence). The CDR3 is 14 residues long. Trimming cost V 1 base and J 4 bases, with 10 bases left between them.

The V gene is TRBV21-1, the J gene TRBJ2-7; the table assigns TRBD1, which was not confirmed against the DNA. TRBV21-1 is a recognized pseudogene. This CDR3 contains 18 residues. CDR3 DNA sequence: TGTGCCAGCAGCACGTGTCAGAGGGACAGCCCGAGCTCCTACGAGCAGTACGTC. This translates into CASSTCQRDSPSSYEQYV.

This chain links TRBV7-3 with TRBJ1-1, with D maybe TRBD1 (6 bases). Germline V CDR1 and CDR2: SGHTA, FQGTGA. The CDR3 runs 15 residues. Trimming stripped 2 bases from V and 4 bases from J, with 14 bases between. CDR3 region: CASSLQGPTSTEAFF. CDR3 sequence (DNA): TGTGCCAGCAGCTTACAGGGGCCGACAAGCACTGAAGCTTTCTTT.

This clone was recorded many times. The V call is TRBV7-9, the J call TRBJ1-2; weak D call: TRBD1 (6 bases). Per the germline V gene, CDR1 is SEHNR and CDR2 is FQNEAQ (reference sequence). This CDR3 contains 14 residues. The V gene lost 7 bases and the J gene lost 2 bases, with 14 bases spanning the gap. The CDR3 DNA follows: TGTGCCAGCACCGCGTCCGACAGGAACTATGGCTACACCTTC. Residues: CASTASDRNYGYTF. The full variable domain, completed using reference TRBV7-9 and TRBJ1-2, is DTGVSQNPRHKITKRGQNVTFRCDPISEHNRLYWYRQTLGQGPEFLTYFQNEAQLEKSRLLSDRFSAERPKGSFSTLEIQRTEQGDSAMYLCASTASDRNYGYTFGSGTRLTVV.